This is a list of T cell receptor beta chains from one sample in a study of a mutant IDH1 vaccine in newly diagnosed glioma. No antigen has been assigned to these receptors. Data came from immunoSEQ multiplex PCR; TCRdb stores just in-frame clones and leaves some out. The table includes tens of thousands of clones, roughly 80% detected once. The sequences come from PBMCs, collected from a glioma patient whose treatment included an IDH1 peptide vaccine. Every receptor here comes from a woman between 45 and 65 years old with glioma. CDR3s leave out the opening cysteine and the closing phenylalanine or tryptophan. A D gene is named only where the DNA matches it firmly. Clone size is shown for a subset of rows, as once, few, many or a class of expanded clone.

length	J	size	V	D	CDR3
17	TRBJ1-6	-	TRBV4-1	TRBD1	ASSQDVDRGGSYNSPLH
14	TRBJ2-3	-	TRBV2	TRBD2	ASSTGGAIRTDTQY
15	TRBJ2-2	-	TRBV18	TRBD1	ASSRITGTADTGELF
15	TRBJ2-3	-	TRBV5-4	TRBD2	ASSPGGLAGITDTQY
12	TRBJ2-5	-	TRBV6-5	TRBD2	ASSRGLEQETQY
12	TRBJ1-6	once	TRBV9	TRBD1	ASSVSQGYSPLH
10	TRBJ1-5	-	TRBV28	-	AVEDSNQPQH
12	TRBJ2-7	-	TRBV30	TRBD1	AWSRLTGVGEQY
14	TRBJ2-3	-	TRBV18	TRBD1	ASSRTGTGQTDTQY
11	TRBJ2-7	-	TRBV19	-	ASSIDRVRQQY
13	TRBJ2-5	-	TRBV9	-	ASTLGGAGGETQY
12	TRBJ1-1	medium-sized	TRBV27	TRBD1	ASSIGQGHTEAF
9	TRBJ2-7	-	TRBV2	-	AVLTSYEQY
11	TRBJ1-2	-	TRBV27	-	ASSLGQYHGYT
14	TRBJ1-1	-	TRBV28	-	ASSLWGEGLNTEAF
13	TRBJ2-1	-	TRBV19	-	ASSEQYLSYNEQF
11	TRBJ2-1	-	TRBV5-4	TRBD1	ASSLGQAPRQF
15	TRBJ2-7	-	TRBV5-6	TRBD1	ASSLSSGTAIAYEQY
12	TRBJ1-5	-	TRBV7-2	-	ASSLETGGQPQH
9	TRBJ2-7	once	TRBV6-5	-	ASSHGTSAY
13	TRBJ1-1	-	TRBV5-6	TRBD1	ASSLGTGGGTEAF
12	TRBJ1-1	-	TRBV5-8	-	ASSLVRDGTEAF
12	TRBJ1-3	-	TRBV6-6	TRBD1	ASSSDRAGNTIY
14	TRBJ2-1	once	TRBV19	TRBD1	ASRTVQGQSYNEQF
13	TRBJ1-3	-	TRBV5-6	-	ASSFLRDAGNTIY
12	TRBJ1-5	-	TRBV9	-	ASSVGSSNQPQH
12	TRBJ2-7	-	TRBV19	-	ASSMMGISYEQY
12	TRBJ2-1	once	TRBV5-1	-	ASSFGPPRDEQF